Here is one TCR beta chain with its context. This entry comes from a study of blood T cell repertoires in COVID-19. Individuals drawn from some 25 US areas were roughly 18 to 100 years old. Per the authors' pipeline: Quantification of nucleated cells was approximated via reference gene primer amplification. Sequenced by immunoSEQ multiplex PCR; TCRdb stores in-frame clones only, minus some. That table gives V, J and clone size, and the DNA gave D and trimming. The profile covers some 220,000 clones, with around 85% appearing a single time and roughly 1.3% taken by the ten largest. V lost 1 base to trimming and J lost 5 bases, with 9 bases between them. In germline, CDR1 is SGHTS, CDR2 YDEGEE. The CDR3 sequence is 14 residues long.

The TCR sequence derives from a woman between 40 and 50 years old with acute COVID-19. Material: PBMCs or T cells enriched from blood (not recorded which). The chain couples TRBV5-8 to TRBJ1-4; D call uncertain. The CDR3 here is CASSLLGRNEKLFF. CDR3 nucleotides: TGTGCCAGCAGCTTGCTGGGGAGAAATGAAAAACTGTTTTTT.